This passage covers 2 T cell receptor beta chains from one sample sequenced in a study of cytomegalovirus exposure and HLA in healthy donors. Only in-frame clones appear in the TCRdb table, and some are missing; sequencing was by immunoSEQ multiplex PCR. Here the sample spans 100,000 to 150,000 clones, roughly 89% being singletons. Source material: PBMCs. The origin of the receptors is a woman aged 18-30 years in good health and CMV-seronegative.

The CDR3 is CASNQGEDTEAFF. The CDR3 DNA reads as TGTGCCAGCAACCAGGGGGAGGACACTGAAGCTTTCTTT. This chain uses TRBV2 with TRBJ1-1; 7 bases line up with TRBD1. Germline V CDR1 and CDR2: SNHLY, FYNNEI. The CDR3 spans 13 residues. Unmatched junction bases numbered 5, after V lost 7 bases and J lost 3 bases.

The J gene is TRBJ1-5, the V gene TRBV5-8, with D perhaps matching TRBD1 (5 bases). Germline V gene sequence: CDR1 SGHTS, CDR2 YDEGEE. This CDR3 is built from 16 residues. V lost 2 bases, J lost 5 bases, and 17 bases lay in between. CDR3 sequence reads: CASSFLARALYQPQHF. The CDR3 DNA follows: TGTGCCAGCAGCTTCTTAGCCAGGGCGCTCTATCAGCCCCAGCATTTT. The whole variable domain, filled in from reference TRBV5-8 and TRBJ1-5, reads EAGVTQSPTHLIKTRGQQATLRCSPISGHTSVYWYQQALGLGLQFLLWYDEGEERNRGNFPPRFSGRQFPNYSSELNVNALELEDSALYLCASSFLARALYQPQHFGDGTRLSIL.